This passage covers 8 T cell receptor beta chains from one sample sequenced in a study of T cell changes during pregnancy in multiple sclerosis. This table comes from immunoSEQ multiplex PCR, and its TCRdb copy is limited to in-frame clones, with some not included. The profile shows 47,000 or so clones, roughly 90% of them singletons. The material was peripheral blood, obtained in the first trimester of pregnancy. The origin of the receptors is a female donor with multiple sclerosis, enrolled in a pregnancy study.

The gene calls are TRBV11-3 and TRBJ2-7; possibly TRBD2 for D (6 bases). Per the germline V gene, CDR1 is SGHNT and CDR2 is YENEEA. This CDR3 has 15 residues. Trimming removed 3 bases from V and 0 bases from J, with 12 bases in between. The CDR3 bases are TGTGCCAGCAGCTTCGGGGGACCTTACTCCTACGAGCAGTACTTC. Amino acid sequence: CASSFGGPYSYEQYF.

J is TRBJ2-5 and V is TRBV5-5; no firm D call. V dropped 0 bases and J dropped 2 bases, with 8 bases sitting between them. Germline V gene lookup returns CDR1 SGHKS and CDR2 YYEKEE (reference sequence). The CDR3 consists of 14 residues. Written as DNA, the CDR3 is TGTGCCAGCAGCTTGGACCCAGGTCAAGAGACCCAGTACTTC. Translation: CASSLDPGQETQYF.

The J gene is TRBJ2-3, the V gene TRBV7-2; 13 bases line up with TRBD2. The CDR3 length is 16 residues. V lost 3 bases and J lost 7; bases outside the gene matches: 7. Germline CDR1 SGHTA, CDR2 FQGNSA. The CDR3 bases are TGTGCCAGCAGCTTCAGGACTAGCGGGGGCCGTAATACGCAGTATTTT. As protein: CASSFRTSGGRNTQYF.

The genes are TRBV2 and TRBJ2-3, with TRBD2 identical over 10 bases. Looked up from germline, CDR1 is SNHLY and CDR2 is FYNNEI. V was pared by 7 bases and J by 4 bases, with 2 bases of the junction left unmatched. The CDR3 loop spans 13 amino acids. The CDR3 DNA reads as TGTGCCAGCACTAGCGGGGGTGCAGATACGCAGTATTTT. Amino acid sequence: CASTSGGADTQYF.

The chain links TRBV30 to TRBJ1-2; the match to TRBD1 covers 8 bases. Germline-derived CDR1 and CDR2 are GTSNPN and SVGIG (reference sequence). Trimming cost V 2 bases and J 8 bases; bases outside gene matches: 4. The length of the CDR3 is 12 residues. CDR3 amino acids: CAWSPTGGGYTF. In DNA form, the CDR3 reads TGTGCCTGGAGTCCCACAGGGGGGGGCTACACCTTC.

This sequence joins TRBV2 and TRBJ1-2, with 10 bases identical to TRBD1. Germline-derived CDR1 and CDR2 are SNHLY and FYNNEI. J lost 5 bases, V lost 7 bases, and 10 bases had no gene match. The CDR3 loop spans 15 amino acids. In DNA form, the CDR3 reads TGTGCCAGCACCCCACTCCCGGGACAGGGGTATGGCTACACCTTC. It specifies CASTPLPGQGYGYTF.

This chain joins TRBV20-1 and TRBJ2-7, with D possibly TRBD1 on 6 matching bases. Trimming removed 6 bases from V and 12 bases from J, with 18 bases in between. The germline gives CDR1 DFQATT, CDR2 SNEGSKA (reference sequence). The CDR3 loop spans 11 amino acids. The CDR3 reads CSAWQGLNVYF. As DNA, the CDR3 is TGCAGTGCCTGGCAGGGGCTAAATGTGTACTTC.

The chain couples TRBV9 to TRBJ2-1, with 8 nucleotides matching TRBD1. V trimming: 4 bases; J trimming: 8 bases; junction bases outside the gene matches: 14. The CDR3 is made up of 16 amino acids. CDR1 is SGDLS, CDR2 YYNGEE, per germline. This CDR3 reads CASSFSPGTGLDEQFF. In DNA, the CDR3 is TGTGCCAGCAGCTTTTCCCCCGGGACAGGATTAGATGAGCAGTTCTTC.